These 10 T cell receptor beta chains came from one sample sequenced in a study of blood T cell repertoires in COVID-19. The repertoire was sequenced with immunoSEQ multiplex PCR; TCRdb's copy has only in-frame clones and lacks some. This sample has more than 150,000 clones, with roughly 90% found just once. The sample taken for sequencing was peripheral blood. These receptors all stem from a man aged 55 to 70 with acute or convalescent COVID-19.

This chain connects TRBV19 to TRBJ2-2, with TRBD1 matching over 9 bases. Germline CDR1 LNHDA, CDR2 SQIVND (reference sequence). This CDR3 comprises 14 residues. With 5 bases clipped from V and 5 bases from J, the junction kept 3 bases outside the gene matches. DNA for the CDR3: TGTGCCAGTAGTGGACAGGGGAGAACCGGGGAGCTGTTTTTT. Translation gives CASSGQGRTGELFF.

The chain has TRBV9 and TRBJ2-5; 8 bases are a match to TRBD2. The CDR3 extends over 15 amino acids. J was trimmed by 5 bases and V by 4 bases; bases with no gene match: 10. Germline CDR1 is SGDLS and CDR2 is YYNGEE. The CDR3 DNA reads as TGTGCCAGCAGCCCCCGGGGGGGGCGGGGGGAGACCCAGTACTTC. Amino acids: CASSPRGGRGETQYF.

The chain uses TRBV18 and TRBJ1-1, with TRBD1 as a possible D gene (6 bases). Per the germline V gene, CDR1 is KGHSH and CDR2 is LQKENI. With 3 bases removed from V and 4 bases from J, the gap between germline ends came to 9 bases. The CDR3 consists of 13 residues. The CDR3 reads CASSPQGSTEAFF. The DNA of the CDR3 is TGTGCCAGCTCACCTCAGGGGAGCACTGAAGCTTTCTTT.

J is TRBJ2-1 and V is TRBV6-5; 13 bases are shared with TRBD2. Germline-derived CDR1 and CDR2 are MNHEY and SVGAGI. This CDR3 has 15 residues. V lost 7 bases to trimming and J lost 7 bases; unmatched junction nucleotides: 7. CDR3 in amino acids: CASIKTSGGKNEQFF. In nucleotides, the CDR3 is TGTGCCAGCATCAAGACTAGCGGGGGGAAAAATGAGCAGTTCTTC.

This clone was detected once. The chain links TRBV19 to TRBJ1-1; the match to TRBD1 covers 7 bases. This CDR3 is 15 amino acids long. CDR1 and CDR2 (germline): LNHDA, SQIVND (reference sequence). The trim removed 3 bases at V and 1 base at J, leaving 5 bases unmatched. CDR3 DNA: TGTGCCAGTAGTATCGGACAGGTACGGAACACTGAAGCTTTCTTT. Its translation is CASSIGQVRNTEAFF.

This sequence joins TRBV27 and TRBJ2-6, with D possibly matching TRBD1 (5 bases). With 4 bases removed from V and 0 bases from J, the gap between germline ends came to 13 bases. CDR1 is MNHEY and CDR2 is SMNVEV in the germline V gene (reference sequence). The CDR3 is 17 amino acids. The CDR3 nucleotides read TGTGCCAGCAGTTCCAGGACACGATCCTCTGGGGCCAACGTCCTGACTTTC. This translates into CASSSRTRSSGANVLTF.

The chain is built from TRBV11-2 and TRBJ1-1, with 9 bases fitting TRBD1. Germline CDR1 and CDR2: SGHAT and FQNNGV. V lost 5 bases and J lost 9; bases outside the gene matches: 7. The CDR3 contains 13 residues. The DNA of the CDR3 is TGTGCCAGCAGCACTGGACAGGGGCAAAAAGCTTTCTTT. This translates into CASSTGQGQKAFF.

This sequence joins TRBV3-1 (or the pseudogene TRBV3-2) and TRBJ1-2; no firm D call. Germline V gene sequence: CDR1 LGHDT, CDR2 YNNKEL (reference sequence). V was cut by 0 bases and J by 4 bases, with 6 bases left in between. CDR3 length: 13 residues. Here the CDR3 reads CASSQDVIYGYTF. CDR3 DNA: TGTGCCAGCAGCCAAGACGTAATCTATGGCTACACCTTC.

The J gene is TRBJ1-4, the V gene TRBV7-9; 11 bases align to TRBD1. The V gene end was trimmed by 6 bases and the J gene end by 8 bases; junction bases not matched to a gene: 5. The CDR3 sequence is 14 residues long. Germline V gene lookup returns CDR1 SEHNR and CDR2 FQNEAQ (reference sequence). The CDR3 DNA sequence: TGTGCCAGCAGTTCGGACAGGGGGCAGGAAAAACTGTTTTTT. It is translated as CASSSDRGQEKLFF.

This clone was recorded once. V usage is TRBV29-1 and J usage is TRBJ1-4, with TRBD1 matching 7 bases. V lost 6 bases, J lost 3 bases, and 4 bases stayed unmatched. The CDR3 contains 13 residues. The V gene's germline CDR1 is SQVTM and CDR2 ANQGSEA. The CDR3 DNA follows: TGCAGCGTGCAAAGGGGGCCTAATGAAAAACTGTTTTTT. Translation: CSVQRGPNEKLFF.